The rows below give T cell receptor beta chains drawn from one sample of a study of T cell responses to AZD1222 COVID-19 vaccine. Profiling relied on immunoSEQ multiplex PCR, and the TCRdb table lists in-frame clones only, not all of them. Of roughly 120,000 clones detected, around 83% appear once; the ten largest clones hold approximately 4.4%. The specimen comprised peripheral blood, sampled 28 days after the second AZD1222 dose. Receptors were obtained from an adult who received the AZD1222 COVID-19 vaccine. Both conserved end residues are part of each CDR3. D genes are given only for firm matches. Not every row has a clone size; where given, it reads once, few, many or a size class.

DNA,CDR3,J,size,V,D
TGTGCCAGCAGTGGCCGGCCAAGTGAAAAACTGTTTTTT,CASSGRPSEKLFF,TRBJ1-4,NA,TRBV28,NA
TGTGCCAGCAGCGTAGGTATAGCCTTCACAGATACGCAGTATTTT,CASSVGIAFTDTQYF,TRBJ2-3,NA,TRBV2,NA
TGCGCCAGCAGCCAAGATGGGGGGGATTATCAGCCCCAGCATTTT,CASSQDGGDYQPQHF,TRBJ1-5,NA,TRBV4-1,NA
TGTGCCAGCAAACTCAACAATCAGCCCCAGCATTTT,CASKLNNQPQHF,TRBJ1-5,NA,TRBV12-3/TRBV12-4,NA
TGTGCCAGCAGGAGCGACACCTCCTTTAATTCACCCCTCCACTTT,CASRSDTSFNSPLHF,TRBJ1-6,NA,TRBV6-5,NA
TGCGCCAGCAACCCGGAGCGCGCCGGGGAGCTGTTTTTT,CASNPERAGELFF,TRBJ2-2,NA,TRBV5-1,NA
TGTGCCAGCCCCCTGGAAAGGGTTTACAATGAGCAGTTCTTC,CASPLERVYNEQFF,TRBJ2-1,NA,TRBV18,NA
TGTGCCAGCAGCTGGAGCGTAGGGGGGGCGCGGGAGACCCAGTACTTC,CASSWSVGGARETQYF,TRBJ2-5,NA,TRBV7-9,NA
TGTGCCAGCAGCCAGGAGGACAGGGCGGCTTTCTTT,CASSQEDRAAFF,TRBJ1-1,NA,TRBV3-1/TRBV3-2,TRBD1
TGTGCCAGCGGGGGATGGGATTACTATGGCTACACCTTC,CASGGWDYYGYTF,TRBJ1-2,NA,TRBV11-2,NA
TGTGCCAGCAGCTTAGCGGGGGAGGGAGAGACCCAGTACTTC,CASSLAGEGETQYF,TRBJ2-5,NA,TRBV28,TRBD2
TGTGCCAGCAGCCAAGATCGCCCTAGCGGGGGTGCCTACGAGCAGTACTTC,CASSQDRPSGGAYEQYF,TRBJ2-7,few,TRBV4-2,TRBD2
TGTGCCAGCAGCTTAGCGTGGGGGAACAGGGGAAACACCTTC,CASSLAWGNRGNTF,TRBJ1-2,NA,TRBV7-8,TRBD1
TGTGCCTCAGGTTTAATGAACACTGAAGCTTTCTTT,CASGLMNTEAFF,TRBJ1-1,NA,TRBV19,NA
TGTGCCAGCAGTTACGAGGGGAACAGGGCGGCGTATGGCTACACCTTC,CASSYEGNRAAYGYTF,TRBJ1-2,NA,TRBV6-5,NA
TGTGCCAGCAGCTTAGCCGGACCCGGAATCAACTACGAGCAGTACTTC,CASSLAGPGINYEQYF,TRBJ2-7,NA,TRBV7-9,NA
TGTGCCAGCAGTGAAAGGAGCAGGGGGGCCTATGGCTACACCTTC,CASSERSRGAYGYTF,TRBJ1-2,NA,TRBV6-1,TRBD1
TGTGCCACCAGTCGGTCCGGGACCGACTATGGCTACACCTTC,CATSRSGTDYGYTF,TRBJ1-2,NA,TRBV24-1,NA
TGCGCCAGCAGCAACAGCCTCCGGGCAACTAATGAAAAACTGTTTTTT,CASSNSLRATNEKLFF,TRBJ1-4,NA,TRBV5-1,NA
TGTGCCAGCACTAGACTAGCGGGGGCCTACGAGCAGTACTTC,CASTRLAGAYEQYF,TRBJ2-7,NA,TRBV28,TRBD2
TGTGCCAGCAGCCCCCCACAGGGTATAGGTGAAAAACTGTTTTTT,CASSPPQGIGEKLFF,TRBJ1-4,NA,TRBV4-2,NA
TGTGCCAGCAGTGAAGCGTTGGCGAATCAGCCCCAGCATTTT,CASSEALANQPQHF,TRBJ1-5,NA,TRBV6-1,NA
TGTGCCAGCAGCTTAGAGGGGGCTGGGGGAAACACCATATATTTT,CASSLEGAGGNTIYF,TRBJ1-3,NA,TRBV7-8,TRBD1
TGTGCCAGCAGCCAAACTAGCCGGGGCGGCGAGCAGTACTTC,CASSQTSRGGEQYF,TRBJ2-7,NA,TRBV3-1/TRBV3-2,NA
TGTGCCAGCAGCCCGGGGTGGGGAGCGGGAAACACCGGGGAGCTGTTTTTT,CASSPGWGAGNTGELFF,TRBJ2-2,NA,TRBV9,TRBD2
TGTGCCAGCAGCCCGTTCCGGGACAGGGGGCCGACTAATGAAAAACTGTTTTTT,CASSPFRDRGPTNEKLFF,TRBJ1-4,NA,TRBV14,TRBD1
TGCGCCAGCAGCCAAGAAGGGGTGGCAACTAATGAAAAACTGTTTTTT,CASSQEGVATNEKLFF,TRBJ1-4,NA,TRBV4-3,NA
TGTGCCAGCAGCCCCCTCCGGGGGATCCCGGGCACAGATACGCAGTATTTT,CASSPLRGIPGTDTQYF,TRBJ2-3,NA,TRBV11-2,NA
TGCGCCAGCAGCTTGGACAGGGACCAAGAGACCCAGTACTTC,CASSLDRDQETQYF,TRBJ2-5,NA,TRBV5-1,NA
TGTGCCAGCAGTTTTTTGGCTGAACCCTACGAGCAGTACTTC,CASSFLAEPYEQYF,TRBJ2-7,NA,TRBV28,NA
TGTGCCAGTAGTATCGGGACCACAGGCGCTGAAGCTTTCTTT,CASSIGTTGAEAFF,TRBJ1-1,NA,TRBV19,NA
TGCGCCAGCAGCCACCTAGTGGGGGGTCCCACCACCAATGAGCAGTTCTTC,CASSHLVGGPTTNEQFF,TRBJ2-1,once,TRBV5-1,NA
TGTGCCAGCAGTTTCCAAGGTTCGATCGAAGCTTTCTTT,CASSFQGSIEAFF,TRBJ1-1,once,TRBV27,NA
TGTGCCTGGAGTCTCGGGACTAGCGGTTACAATGAGCAGTTCTTC,CAWSLGTSGYNEQFF,TRBJ2-1,NA,TRBV30,TRBD2
TGTGCCAGCAGCGTAGAGGGGTATAGCAATCAGCCCCAGCATTTT,CASSVEGYSNQPQHF,TRBJ1-5,NA,TRBV9,NA
TGTGCCAGCAGCTTCCAAGAAAAAGAGACCCAGTACTTC,CASSFQEKETQYF,TRBJ2-5,NA,TRBV11-1,NA
TGTGCCAGCAGCGGGATTGGGGGGCAGCCCCAGCATTTT,CASSGIGGQPQHF,TRBJ1-5,NA,TRBV7-2,NA
TGTGCCAGCAGCGGAACAGCGGGACATGGCTACACCTTC,CASSGTAGHGYTF,TRBJ1-2,once,TRBV9,NA
TGTGCCAGCAGTTTATGGCAGGATAATTCACCCCTCCACTTT,CASSLWQDNSPLHF,TRBJ1-6,NA,TRBV27,NA
TGCGCCAGCAGCTTGGGGGACAGGGGGCTCTACGAGCAGTACTTC,CASSLGDRGLYEQYF,TRBJ2-7,NA,TRBV5-1,TRBD1
TGTGCCAGTAGTACCCGGGCCGACAATCAGCCCCAGCATTTT,CASSTRADNQPQHF,TRBJ1-5,NA,TRBV19,NA
TGTGCCACCGACTCGATGGGGGGCGCTTACACTGAAGCTTTCTTT,CATDSMGGAYTEAFF,TRBJ1-1,NA,TRBV2,NA
TGTGCCAGCAGCTCCCGACAGGGCAGAGCTTTCTTT,CASSSRQGRAFF,TRBJ1-1,NA,TRBV28,TRBD1
TGTGCCAGCAGCTACGACAGCCAAGAGACCCAGTACTTC,CASSYDSQETQYF,TRBJ2-5,NA,TRBV7-3,NA
TGTGCCAGCAGCTTGGCAGGGGTTATTAGTGAGCAGTTCTTC,CASSLAGVISEQFF,TRBJ2-1,NA,TRBV5-6,NA
TGTGCCAGTCAACGACTCGGGGACACTGAAGCTTTCTTT,CASQRLGDTEAFF,TRBJ1-1,NA,TRBV21-1,NA
TGTGCTTGGACAGATAGCTCTGGAAACACCATATATTTT,CAWTDSSGNTIYF,TRBJ1-3,NA,TRBV30,NA
TGTGCCAGCAGTTACTCGACATCGGGACTAGCGGGGCCACAAGAGACCCAGTACTTC,CASSYSTSGLAGPQETQYF,TRBJ2-5,NA,TRBV6-2/TRBV6-3,TRBD2
TGCGCCAGCAGCTGGCCCCAGGGTCAGGCAGATACGCAGTATTTT,CASSWPQGQADTQYF,TRBJ2-3,NA,TRBV5-1,NA
TGTGCCAGCAGTGCTAGCGGGGGCACCAGGGCCCAGTACTTC,CASSASGGTRAQYF,TRBJ2-5,NA,TRBV28,TRBD2
TGTGCCAGCAGCTTAGTTTCCCGAGCGGGGGGGAGAGAGACCCAGTACTTC,CASSLVSRAGGRETQYF,TRBJ2-5,NA,TRBV7-6,TRBD2
TGTGCCAGTAGTATGGGCAGGTCTGACGAGCAGTACTTC,CASSMGRSDEQYF,TRBJ2-7,NA,TRBV19,NA
TGTGCCAGCAGCCCGATGGGACAGGGTTCGTACGAGCAGTACTTC,CASSPMGQGSYEQYF,TRBJ2-7,NA,TRBV11-2,TRBD1
TGTGCCAGCAGCAAACAGGGGGACACTGAAGCTTTCTTT,CASSKQGDTEAFF,TRBJ1-1,NA,TRBV7-2,TRBD1
TGTGCCAGCAGTTTTGGAGTAGCGGGGGGCGATGAGCAGTTCTTC,CASSFGVAGGDEQFF,TRBJ2-1,NA,TRBV27,TRBD2
TGTGCCAGCAGCGTAGTTGGACAGGGGGTAGGGAATGAGCAGTTCTTC,CASSVVGQGVGNEQFF,TRBJ2-1,NA,TRBV9,TRBD1
TGTGCCAGCAGGGTCCCAGGGGGCCATCAGCCCCAGCATTTT,CASRVPGGHQPQHF,TRBJ1-5,NA,TRBV6-5,TRBD1
TGTGCCAGTAGTAAGCGGGGGGGCGATTCCTACAATGAGCAGTTCTTC,CASSKRGGDSYNEQFF,TRBJ2-1,NA,TRBV19,TRBD2
TGTGCCAGCACTTGGCAGGGGAACAATCAGCCCCAGCATTTT,CASTWQGNNQPQHF,TRBJ1-5,once,TRBV2,NA